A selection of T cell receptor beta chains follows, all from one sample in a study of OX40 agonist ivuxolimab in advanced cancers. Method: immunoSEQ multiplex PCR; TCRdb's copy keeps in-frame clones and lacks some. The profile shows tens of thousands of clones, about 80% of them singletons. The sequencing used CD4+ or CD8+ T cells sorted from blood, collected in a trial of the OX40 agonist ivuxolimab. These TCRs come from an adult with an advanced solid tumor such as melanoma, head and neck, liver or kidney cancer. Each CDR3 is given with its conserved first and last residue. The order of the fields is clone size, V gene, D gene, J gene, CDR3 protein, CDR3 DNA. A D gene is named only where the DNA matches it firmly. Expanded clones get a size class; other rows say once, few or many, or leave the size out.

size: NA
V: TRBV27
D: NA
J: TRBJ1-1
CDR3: CASRKQGWLEAFF
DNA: TGTGCCAGCAGGAAACAGGGCTGGCTTGAAGCTTTCTTT

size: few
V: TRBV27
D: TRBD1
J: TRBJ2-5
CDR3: CASSIEQGAGATQYF
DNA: TGTGCCAGCAGTATCGAACAGGGGGCAGGAGCGACCCAGTACTTC

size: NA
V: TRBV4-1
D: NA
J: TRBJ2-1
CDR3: CASSQGIQFDEQFF
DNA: TGCGCCAGCAGCCAAGGTATACAGTTCGATGAGCAGTTCTTC

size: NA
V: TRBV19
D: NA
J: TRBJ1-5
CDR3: CASSIEWVGNQPQHF
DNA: TGTGCCAGTAGTATTGAATGGGTGGGCAATCAGCCCCAGCATTTT

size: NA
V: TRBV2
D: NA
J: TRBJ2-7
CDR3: CASSEGWISYEQYF
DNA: TGTGCCAGCAGTGAAGGGTGGATCTCCTACGAGCAGTACTTC

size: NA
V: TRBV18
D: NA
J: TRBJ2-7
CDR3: CASSQLPSGEQYF
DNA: TGTGCCAGCTCTCAACTCCCCAGCGGCGAGCAGTACTTC

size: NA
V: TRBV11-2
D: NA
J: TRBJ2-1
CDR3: CASSSSSTGKNEQFF
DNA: TGTGCCAGCAGCTCCTCATCTACAGGTAAAAATGAGCAGTTCTTC

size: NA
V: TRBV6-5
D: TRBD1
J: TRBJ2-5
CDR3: CASSKIQGSETQYF
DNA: TGTGCCAGCAGCAAAATACAGGGGTCGGAGACCCAGTACTTC

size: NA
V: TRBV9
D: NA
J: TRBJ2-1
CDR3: CASSVDGGSYNEQFF
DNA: TGTGCCAGCAGCGTAGATGGGGGATCCTACAATGAGCAGTTCTTC

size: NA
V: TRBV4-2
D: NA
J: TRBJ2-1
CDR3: CASSQEDQSYNEQFF
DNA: TGTGCCAGCAGCCAAGAGGATCAGAGCTACAATGAGCAGTTCTTC

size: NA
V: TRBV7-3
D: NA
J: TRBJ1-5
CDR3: CASSEGGQPQHF
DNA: TGTGCCAGCAGCGAGGGGGGACAGCCCCAGCATTTT

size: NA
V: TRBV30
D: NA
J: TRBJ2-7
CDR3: CAFHYGYEQYF
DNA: TGTGCCTTTCATTACGGGTACGAGCAGTACTTC

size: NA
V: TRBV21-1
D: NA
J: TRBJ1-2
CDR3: CASSRQGPYGYTF
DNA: TGTGCCAGCAGTCGACAGGGGCCTTATGGCTACACCTTC

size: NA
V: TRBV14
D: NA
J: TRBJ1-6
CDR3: CASTPGPDSPLHF
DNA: TGTGCCAGCACCCCCGGACCGGATTCACCCCTCCACTTT

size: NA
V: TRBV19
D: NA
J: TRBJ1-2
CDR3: CATRPTDSVNYGYTF
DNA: TGTGCCACCCGACCCACCGACAGCGTTAACTATGGCTACACCTTC

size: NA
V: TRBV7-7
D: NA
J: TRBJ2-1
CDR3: CASSFGQASYNEQFF
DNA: TGTGCTAGCAGCTTCGGGCAGGCCTCCTACAATGAGCAGTTCTTC

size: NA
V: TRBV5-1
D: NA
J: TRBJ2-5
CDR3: CASSFNSPQETQYF
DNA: TGCGCCAGCAGCTTTAATAGTCCCCAAGAGACCCAGTACTTC

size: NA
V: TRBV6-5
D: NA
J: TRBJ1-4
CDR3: CASAAGAFEKLFF
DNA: TGTGCCAGCGCGGCAGGGGCTTTCGAAAAACTGTTTTTT

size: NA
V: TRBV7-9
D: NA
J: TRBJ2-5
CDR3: CASSHYRVSQETQYF
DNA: TGTGCCAGCAGCCACTACAGGGTCAGCCAAGAGACCCAGTACTTC

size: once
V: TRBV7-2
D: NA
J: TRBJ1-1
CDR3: CASQGRMNTEAFF
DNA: TGTGCCAGCCAGGGACGGATGAACACTGAAGCTTTCTTT

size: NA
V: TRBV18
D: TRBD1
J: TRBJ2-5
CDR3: CASSRLFSGTGAIQETQYF
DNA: TGTGCCAGCTCACGCTTATTTTCCGGGACAGGGGCTATTCAAGAGACCCAGTACTTC

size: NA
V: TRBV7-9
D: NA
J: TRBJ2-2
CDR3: CASSLQVTGELFF
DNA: TGTGCCAGCAGCTTACAGGTTACCGGGGAGCTGTTTTTT

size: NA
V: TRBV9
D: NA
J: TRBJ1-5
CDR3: CASSPAGWADQPQHF
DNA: TGTGCCAGCAGCCCAGCGGGTTGGGCCGATCAGCCCCAGCATTTT

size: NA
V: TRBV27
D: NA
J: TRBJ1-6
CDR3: CASSFGSSGIGGYNSPLHF
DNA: TGTGCCAGCAGTTTCGGATCATCGGGGATTGGGGGCTATAATTCACCCCTCCACTTT

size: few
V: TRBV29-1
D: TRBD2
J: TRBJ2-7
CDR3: CSVEGASGRAGTSQYF
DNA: TGCAGCGTTGAAGGGGCTAGCGGGAGGGCGGGGACTTCGCAGTACTTC

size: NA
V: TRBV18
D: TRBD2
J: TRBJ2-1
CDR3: CASSPITSGRNYNEQFF
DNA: TGTGCCAGCTCCCCAATTACTAGCGGGAGAAACTACAATGAGCAGTTCTTC

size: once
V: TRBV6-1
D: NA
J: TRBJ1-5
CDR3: CASSESGTLSEHF
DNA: TGTGCCAGCAGTGAAAGCGGGACACTGTCGGAGCATTTT

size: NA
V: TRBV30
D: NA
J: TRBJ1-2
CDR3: CAWSRGQPLGGYTF
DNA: TGTGCCTGGAGTAGAGGGCAGCCGTTGGGGGGCTACACCTTC

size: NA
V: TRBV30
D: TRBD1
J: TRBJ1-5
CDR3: CAWSVPGTGLEPQHF
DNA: TGTGCCTGGAGTGTACCCGGGACAGGTCTTGAGCCCCAGCATTTT

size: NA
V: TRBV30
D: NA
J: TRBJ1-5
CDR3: CAWTDNSNQPQHF
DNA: TGTGCCTGGACAGATAATAGCAATCAGCCCCAGCATTTT

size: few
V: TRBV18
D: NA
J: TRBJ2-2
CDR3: CASSPANTGELFF
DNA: TGTGCCAGCTCACCCGCGAACACCGGGGAGCTGTTTTTT

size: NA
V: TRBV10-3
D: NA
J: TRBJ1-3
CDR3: CAISERQDSGNTIYF
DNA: TGTGCCATCAGTGAAAGACAGGACTCTGGAAACACCATATATTTT

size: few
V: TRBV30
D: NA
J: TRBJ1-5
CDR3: CAWGEYQPQHF
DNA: TGTGCCTGGGGTGAATATCAGCCCCAGCATTTT

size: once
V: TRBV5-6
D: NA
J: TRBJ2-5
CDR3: CASSLLWEETQYF
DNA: TGTGCCAGCAGCTTGTTATGGGAAGAGACCCAGTACTTC

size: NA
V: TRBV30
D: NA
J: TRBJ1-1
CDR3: CAWRSARGQFF
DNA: TGTGCCTGGAGGTCGGCCAGAGGGCAGTTCTTT

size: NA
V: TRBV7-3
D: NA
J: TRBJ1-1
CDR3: CAGSLAQEAFF
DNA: TGTGCCGGCAGCTTAGCGCAGGAAGCTTTCTTT

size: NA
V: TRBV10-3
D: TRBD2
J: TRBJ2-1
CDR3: CAISTGRAGDEQFF
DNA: TGTGCCATCAGCACCGGGAGGGCCGGAGATGAGCAGTTCTTC

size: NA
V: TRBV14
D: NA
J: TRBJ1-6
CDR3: CASSLKSGQLSPLHF
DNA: TGTGCCAGCAGTCTAAAATCGGGACAACTTTCACCCCTCCACTTT

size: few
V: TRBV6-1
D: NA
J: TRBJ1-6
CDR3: CASSLGGVGSPLHF
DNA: TGTGCCAGCTCCCTTGGGGGGGTTGGTTCACCCCTCCACTTT

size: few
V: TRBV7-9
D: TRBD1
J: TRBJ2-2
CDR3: CASRQSGTGSGELFF
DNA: TGTGCCAGCAGACAATCCGGGACAGGGTCCGGGGAGCTGTTTTTT

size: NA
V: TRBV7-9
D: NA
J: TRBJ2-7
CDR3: CASSYPSGYEQYF
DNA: TGTGCCAGCAGCTACCCCTCAGGGTACGAGCAGTACTTC

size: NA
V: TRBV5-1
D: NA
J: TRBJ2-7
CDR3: CASSLFGRAISYEQYF
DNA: TGCGCCAGCAGCTTGTTCGGCAGGGCCATCTCCTACGAGCAGTACTTC